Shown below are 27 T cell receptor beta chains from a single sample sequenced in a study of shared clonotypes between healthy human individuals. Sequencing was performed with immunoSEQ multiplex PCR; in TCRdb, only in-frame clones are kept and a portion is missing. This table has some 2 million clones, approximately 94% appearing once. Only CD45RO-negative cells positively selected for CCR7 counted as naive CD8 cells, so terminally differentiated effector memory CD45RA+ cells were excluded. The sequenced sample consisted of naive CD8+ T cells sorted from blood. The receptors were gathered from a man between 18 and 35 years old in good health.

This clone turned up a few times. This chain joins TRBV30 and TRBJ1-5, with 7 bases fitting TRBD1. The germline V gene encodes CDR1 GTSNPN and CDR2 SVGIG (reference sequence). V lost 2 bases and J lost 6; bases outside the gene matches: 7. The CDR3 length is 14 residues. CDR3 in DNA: TGTGCCTGGAGTATAGGGCAGGGGGTTCAGCCCCAGCATTTT. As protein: CAWSIGQGVQPQHF. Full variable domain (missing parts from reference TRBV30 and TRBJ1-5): SQTIHQWPATLVQPVGSPLSLECTVEGTSNPNLYWYRQAAGRGLQLLFYSVGIGQISSEVPQNLSASRPQDRQFILSSKKLLLSDSGFYLCAWSIGQGVQPQHFGDGTRLSIL.

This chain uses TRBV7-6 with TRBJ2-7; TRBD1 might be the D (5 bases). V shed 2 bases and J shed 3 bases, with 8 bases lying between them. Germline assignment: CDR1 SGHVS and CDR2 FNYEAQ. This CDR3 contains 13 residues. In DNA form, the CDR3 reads TGTGCCAGCAGCTTACAGGGCTTCTACGAGCAGTACTTC. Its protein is CASSLQGFYEQYF. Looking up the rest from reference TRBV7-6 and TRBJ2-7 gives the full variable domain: GAGVSQSPRYKVTKRGQDVALRCDPISGHVSLYWYRQALGQGPEFLTYFNYEAQQDKSGLPNDRFSAERPEGSISTLTIQRTEQRDSAMYRCASSLQGFYEQYFGPGTRLTVT.

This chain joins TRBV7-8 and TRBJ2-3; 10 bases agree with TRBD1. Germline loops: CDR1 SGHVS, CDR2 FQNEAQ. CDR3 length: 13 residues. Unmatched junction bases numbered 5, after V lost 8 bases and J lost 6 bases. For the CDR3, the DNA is TGTGCCAGCGGCCGACAGGGGGCTGATACGCAGTATTTT. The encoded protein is CASGRQGADTQYF.

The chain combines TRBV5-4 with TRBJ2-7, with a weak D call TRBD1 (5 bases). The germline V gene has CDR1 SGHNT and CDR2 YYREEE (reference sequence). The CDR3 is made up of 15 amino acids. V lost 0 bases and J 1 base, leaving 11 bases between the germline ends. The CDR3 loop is CASSLGQLNSYEQYF. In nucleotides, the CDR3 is TGTGCCAGCAGCTTGGGACAGCTAAATTCCTACGAGCAGTACTTC.

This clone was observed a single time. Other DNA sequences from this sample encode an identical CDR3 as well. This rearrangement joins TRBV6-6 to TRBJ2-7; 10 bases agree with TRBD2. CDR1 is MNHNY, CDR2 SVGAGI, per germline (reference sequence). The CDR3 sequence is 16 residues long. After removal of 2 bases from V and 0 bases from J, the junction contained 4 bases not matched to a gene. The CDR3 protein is CASSYRTSGISYEQYF. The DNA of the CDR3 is TGTGCCAGCAGTTACCGTACTAGCGGGATCTCCTACGAGCAGTACTTC.

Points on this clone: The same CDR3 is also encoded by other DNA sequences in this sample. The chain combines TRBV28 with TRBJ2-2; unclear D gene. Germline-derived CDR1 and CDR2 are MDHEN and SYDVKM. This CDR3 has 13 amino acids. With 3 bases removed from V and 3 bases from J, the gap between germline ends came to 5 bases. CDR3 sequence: CASSFRYTGELFF. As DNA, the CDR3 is TGTGCCAGCAGTTTCAGATACACCGGGGAGCTGTTTTTT. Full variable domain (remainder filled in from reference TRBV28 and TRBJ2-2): DVKVTQSSRYLVKRTGEKVFLECVQDMDHENMFWYRQDPGLGLRLIYFSYDVKMKEKGDIPEGYSVSREKKERFSLILESASTNQTSMYLCASSFRYTGELFFGEGSRLTVL.

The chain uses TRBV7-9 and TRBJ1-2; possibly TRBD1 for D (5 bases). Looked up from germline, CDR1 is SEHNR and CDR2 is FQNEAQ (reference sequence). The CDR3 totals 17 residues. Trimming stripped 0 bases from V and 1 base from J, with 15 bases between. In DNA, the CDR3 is TGTGCCAGCAGCTTAGCTTCGGGGCCAGGGCTTAACTATGGCTACACCTTC. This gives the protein CASSLASGPGLNYGYTF.

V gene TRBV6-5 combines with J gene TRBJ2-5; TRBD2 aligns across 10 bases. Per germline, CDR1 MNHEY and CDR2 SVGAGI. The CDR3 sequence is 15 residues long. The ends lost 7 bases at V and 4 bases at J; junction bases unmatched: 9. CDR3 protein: CASKQAGGPGETQYF. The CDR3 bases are TGTGCCAGCAAACAAGCGGGAGGGCCGGGAGAGACCCAGTACTTC.

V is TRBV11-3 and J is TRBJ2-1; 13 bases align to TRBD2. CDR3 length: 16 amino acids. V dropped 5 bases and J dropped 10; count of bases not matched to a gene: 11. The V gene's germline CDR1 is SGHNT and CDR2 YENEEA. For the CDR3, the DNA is TGTGCCAGCAGCGTACTAGCGGGAGGGCTCAGGGGAGAGCAGTTCTTC. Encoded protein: CASSVLAGGLRGEQFF.

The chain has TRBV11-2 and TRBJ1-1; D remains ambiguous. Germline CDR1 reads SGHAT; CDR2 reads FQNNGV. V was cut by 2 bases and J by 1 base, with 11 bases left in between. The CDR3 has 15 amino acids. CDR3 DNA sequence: TGTGCCAGCAGCTTATATATTGGGGAGAACACTGAAGCTTTCTTT. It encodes CASSLYIGENTEAFF.

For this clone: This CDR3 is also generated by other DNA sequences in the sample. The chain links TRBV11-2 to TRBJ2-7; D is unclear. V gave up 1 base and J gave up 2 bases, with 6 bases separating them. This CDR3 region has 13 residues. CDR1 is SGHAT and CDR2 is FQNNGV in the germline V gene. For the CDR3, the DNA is TGTGCCAGCAGCTTAGGATCAACCTACGAGCAGTACTTC. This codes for CASSLGSTYEQYF.

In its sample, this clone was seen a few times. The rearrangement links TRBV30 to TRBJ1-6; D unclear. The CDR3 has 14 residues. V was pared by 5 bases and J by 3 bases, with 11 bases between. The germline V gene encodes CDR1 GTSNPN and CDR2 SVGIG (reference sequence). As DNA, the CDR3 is TGTGCCTGGGGGGTCGAAAACTATAATTCACCCCTCCACTTT. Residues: CAWGVENYNSPLHF. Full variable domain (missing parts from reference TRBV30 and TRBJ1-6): SQTIHQWPATLVQPVGSPLSLECTVEGTSNPNLYWYRQAAGRGLQLLFYSVGIGQISSEVPQNLSASRPQDRQFILSSKKLLLSDSGFYLCAWGVENYNSPLHFGNGTRLTVT.

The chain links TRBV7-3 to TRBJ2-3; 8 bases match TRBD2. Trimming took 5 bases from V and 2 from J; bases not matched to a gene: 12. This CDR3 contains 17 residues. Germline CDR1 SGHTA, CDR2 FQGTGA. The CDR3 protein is CASSPDSTSASTDTQYF. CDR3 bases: TGTGCCAGCAGCCCCGACTCGACTAGCGCATCCACAGATACGCAGTATTTT.

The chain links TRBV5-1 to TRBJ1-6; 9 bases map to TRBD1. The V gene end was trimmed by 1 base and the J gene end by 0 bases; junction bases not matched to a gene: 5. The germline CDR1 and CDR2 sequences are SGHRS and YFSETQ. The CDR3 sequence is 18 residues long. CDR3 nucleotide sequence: TGCGCCAGCAGCTTGCGAGGGGGACAGGGCTCCTATAATTCACCCCTCCACTTT. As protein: CASSLRGGQGSYNSPLHF. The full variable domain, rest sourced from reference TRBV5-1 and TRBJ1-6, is KAGVTQTPRYLIKTRGQQVTLSCSPISGHRSVSWYQQTPGQGLQFLFEYFSETQRNKGNFPGRFSGRQFSNSRSEMNVSTLELGDSALYLCASSLRGGQGSYNSPLHFGNGTRLTVT.

CDR3 DNA sequence: TGCAGCGTGAATGCGGGGACAGGGGGCCTCAATGAGCAGTTCTTC. This sequence encodes CSVNAGTGGLNEQFF. The chain combines TRBV29-1 with TRBJ2-1; 12 bases are shared with TRBD1. Trimming cost V 6 bases and J 6 bases; bases outside gene matches: 9. This CDR3 comprises 15 residues. From germline, CDR1 is SQVTM and CDR2 ANQGSEA.

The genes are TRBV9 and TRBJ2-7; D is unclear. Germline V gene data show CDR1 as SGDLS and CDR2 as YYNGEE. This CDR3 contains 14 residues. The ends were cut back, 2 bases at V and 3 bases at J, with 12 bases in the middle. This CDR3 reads CASSVHPGIYEQYF. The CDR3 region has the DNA TGTGCCAGCAGCGTGCATCCGGGTATCTACGAGCAGTACTTC.

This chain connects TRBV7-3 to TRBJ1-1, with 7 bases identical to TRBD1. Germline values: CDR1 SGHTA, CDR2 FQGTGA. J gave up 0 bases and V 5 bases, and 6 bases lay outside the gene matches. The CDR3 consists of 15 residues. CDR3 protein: CASSARQGLNTEAFF. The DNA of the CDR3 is TGTGCCAGCAGCGCACGACAGGGACTGAACACTGAAGCTTTCTTT.

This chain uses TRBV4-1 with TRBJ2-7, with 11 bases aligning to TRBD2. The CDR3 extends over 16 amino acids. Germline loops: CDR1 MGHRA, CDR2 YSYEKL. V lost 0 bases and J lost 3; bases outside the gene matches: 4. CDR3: CASSQDDTSGSYEQYF. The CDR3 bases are TGCGCCAGCAGCCAAGATGACACTAGCGGGAGCTACGAGCAGTACTTC.

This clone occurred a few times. The CDR3 reads CAWRSDSGEAFF. The CDR3 DNA is TGTGCCTGGAGGTCAGACAGCGGTGAAGCTTTCTTT. The chain carries TRBV30 and TRBJ1-1; maybe TRBD1 (5 bases). V lost 3 bases, J lost 7 bases, and 12 bases lay in between. Germline V gene lookup returns CDR1 GTSNPN and CDR2 SVGIG (reference sequence). This CDR3 comprises 12 residues.

Here the CDR3 DNA reads TGTGCCAGCAGCTTAGAGAGCGGGAGCAATGAGCAGTTCTTC. Encoded protein: CASSLESGSNEQFF. The rearrangement uses TRBV7-9 and TRBJ2-1, with 8 positions matching TRBD2. CDR3 size: 14 residues. Per the germline V gene, CDR1 is SEHNR and CDR2 is FQNEAQ (reference sequence). Trimming took 1 base from V and 6 from J; bases not matched to a gene: 2. Full variable domain (missing parts from reference TRBV7-9 and TRBJ2-1): DTGVSQNPRHKITKRGQNVTFRCDPISEHNRLYWYRQTLGQGPEFLTYFQNEAQLEKSRLLSDRFSAERPKGSFSTLEIQRTEQGDSAMYLCASSLESGSNEQFFGPGTRLTVL.

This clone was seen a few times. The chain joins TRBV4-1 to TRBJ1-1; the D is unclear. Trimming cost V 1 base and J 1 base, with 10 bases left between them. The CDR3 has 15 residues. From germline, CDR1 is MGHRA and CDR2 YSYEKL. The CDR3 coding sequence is TGCGCCAGCAGCCAAGTTCTGATAACGAACACTGAAGCTTTCTTT. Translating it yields CASSQVLITNTEAFF.

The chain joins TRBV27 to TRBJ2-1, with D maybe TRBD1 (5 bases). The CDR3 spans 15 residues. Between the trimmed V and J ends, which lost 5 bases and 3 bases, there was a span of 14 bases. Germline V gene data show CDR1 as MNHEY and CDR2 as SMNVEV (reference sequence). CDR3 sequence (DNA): TGTGCCAGCAGTCTCATGGCTACAGGCTACAATGAGCAGTTCTTC. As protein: CASSLMATGYNEQFF.

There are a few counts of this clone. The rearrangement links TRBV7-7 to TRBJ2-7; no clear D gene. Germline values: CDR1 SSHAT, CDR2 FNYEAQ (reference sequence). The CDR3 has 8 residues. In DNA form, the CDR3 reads TGTGCTCGTGACGAGCAGTACTTC. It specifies CARDEQYF.

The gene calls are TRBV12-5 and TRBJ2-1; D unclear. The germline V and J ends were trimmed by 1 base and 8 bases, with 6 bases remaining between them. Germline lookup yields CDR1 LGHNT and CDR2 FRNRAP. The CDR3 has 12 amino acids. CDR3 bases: TGTGCTAGTGGTTTGGACGGTCATGAGCAGTTCTTC. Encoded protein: CASGLDGHEQFF.

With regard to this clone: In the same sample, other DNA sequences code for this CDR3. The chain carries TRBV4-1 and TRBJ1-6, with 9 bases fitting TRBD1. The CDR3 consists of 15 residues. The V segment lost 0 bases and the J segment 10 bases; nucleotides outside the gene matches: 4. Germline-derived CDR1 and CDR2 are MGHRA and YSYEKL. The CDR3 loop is CASSQDGTGRSPLHF. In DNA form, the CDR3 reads TGCGCCAGCAGCCAAGATGGGACAGGGCGGTCACCCCTCCACTTT.

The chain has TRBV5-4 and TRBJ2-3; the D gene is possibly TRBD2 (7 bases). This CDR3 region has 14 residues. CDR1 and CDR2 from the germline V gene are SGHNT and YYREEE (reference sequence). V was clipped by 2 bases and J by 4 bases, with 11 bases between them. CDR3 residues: CASSFEGGADTQYF. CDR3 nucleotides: TGTGCCAGCAGCTTCGAGGGGGGGGCAGATACGCAGTATTTT.

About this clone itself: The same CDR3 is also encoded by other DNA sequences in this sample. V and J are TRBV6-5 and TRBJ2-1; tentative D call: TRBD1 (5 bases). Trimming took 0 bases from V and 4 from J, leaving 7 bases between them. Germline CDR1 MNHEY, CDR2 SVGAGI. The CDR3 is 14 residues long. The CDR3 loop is CASSYSDTYNEQFF. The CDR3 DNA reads TGTGCCAGCAGTTACTCGGACACGTACAATGAGCAGTTCTTC.